This TCR beta chain was sequenced for a study of blood T cell repertoires in COVID-19. Study-level information: Samples taken during acute and convalescent COVID-19 were collected in the United States, Italy and Spain. Sources were T cells, B-cell-depleted T cells, or PBMCs; the material itself was cDNA or gDNA.

Trimming at V came to 0 bases and at J to 5 bases, leaving 8 bases not matched to a gene. The CDR3 extends over 16 amino acids. Germline-derived CDR1 and CDR2 are SGHRS and YFSETQ. The assay was immunoSEQ multiplex PCR, and TCRdb's table has in-frame clones only and misses some. This table has 65,000 to 80,000 clones, approximately 87% appearing once. The material sequenced was peripheral blood. This chain links TRBV5-1 with TRBJ1-3, with 7 bases identical to TRBD1. The sequence was collected from an older man in a cohort sampled during active COVID-19. The CDR3 reads CASSLAETGSRNTIYF. The CDR3, as DNA: TGCGCCAGCAGCTTGGCGGAGACAGGGAGTAGAAACACCATATATTTT.